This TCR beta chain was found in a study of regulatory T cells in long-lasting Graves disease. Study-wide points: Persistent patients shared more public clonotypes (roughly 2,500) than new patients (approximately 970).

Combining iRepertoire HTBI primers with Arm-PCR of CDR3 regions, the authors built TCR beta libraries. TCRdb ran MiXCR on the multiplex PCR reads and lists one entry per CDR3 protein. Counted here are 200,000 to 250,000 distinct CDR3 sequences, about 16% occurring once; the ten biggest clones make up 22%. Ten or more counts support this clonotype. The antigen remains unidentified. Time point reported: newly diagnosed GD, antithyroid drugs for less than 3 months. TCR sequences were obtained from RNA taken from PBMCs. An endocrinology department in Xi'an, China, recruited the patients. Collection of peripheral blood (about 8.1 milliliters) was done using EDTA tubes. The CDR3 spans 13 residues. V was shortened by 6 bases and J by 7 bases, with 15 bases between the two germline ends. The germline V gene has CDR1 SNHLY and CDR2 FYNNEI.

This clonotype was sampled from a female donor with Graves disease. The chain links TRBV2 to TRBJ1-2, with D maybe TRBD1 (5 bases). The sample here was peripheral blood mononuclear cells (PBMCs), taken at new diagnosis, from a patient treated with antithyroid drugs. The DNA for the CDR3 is TGTGCCAGCAGCGCGGGACGCGATATTGGCTACACCTTC. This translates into CASSAGRDIGYTF.